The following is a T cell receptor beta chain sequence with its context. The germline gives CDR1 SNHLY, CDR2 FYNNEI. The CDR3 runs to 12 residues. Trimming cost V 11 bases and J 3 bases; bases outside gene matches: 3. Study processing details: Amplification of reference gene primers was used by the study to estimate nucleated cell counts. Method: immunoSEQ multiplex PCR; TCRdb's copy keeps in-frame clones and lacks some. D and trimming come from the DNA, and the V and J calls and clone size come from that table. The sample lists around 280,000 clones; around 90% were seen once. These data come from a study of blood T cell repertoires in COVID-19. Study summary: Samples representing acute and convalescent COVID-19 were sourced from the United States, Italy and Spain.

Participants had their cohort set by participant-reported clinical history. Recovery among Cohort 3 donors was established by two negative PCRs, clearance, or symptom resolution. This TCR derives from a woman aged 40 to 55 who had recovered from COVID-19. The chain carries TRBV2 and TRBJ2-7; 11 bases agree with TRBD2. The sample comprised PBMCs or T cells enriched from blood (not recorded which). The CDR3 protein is CAWGTSGYEQYF. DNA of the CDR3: TGTGCCTGGGGGACTAGCGGCTACGAGCAGTACTTC.